This T cell receptor beta chain was identified in a study of graft-versus-host responses after intestinal transplantation. Using immunoSEQ multiplex PCR, the repertoire was profiled, and TCRdb retains in-frame clones only, with some absent. The table lists approximately 130,000 clones, 90% to 95% of them singletons. A remark on this clone: As yet, its antigen is unknown.

CDR1 and CDR2 (germline): LNHDA, SQIVND (reference sequence). Trimming took off 6 bases at V and 5 bases at J, with 17 bases between the two ends. CDR3 size: 16 residues. This clonotype originated in a human donor who received an intestinal transplant. The V call is TRBV19, the J call TRBJ1-6, with D tentatively TRBD1 (5 bases). Sequenced material: unstimulated CD4+ T cells sorted from spleen or lymph node cells, taken before intestinal transplant. In nucleotides, the CDR3 is TGTGCCAGTAGGACGACGTATCGGGGGGATAATTCACCCCTCCACTTT. It specifies CASRTTYRGDNSPLHF.